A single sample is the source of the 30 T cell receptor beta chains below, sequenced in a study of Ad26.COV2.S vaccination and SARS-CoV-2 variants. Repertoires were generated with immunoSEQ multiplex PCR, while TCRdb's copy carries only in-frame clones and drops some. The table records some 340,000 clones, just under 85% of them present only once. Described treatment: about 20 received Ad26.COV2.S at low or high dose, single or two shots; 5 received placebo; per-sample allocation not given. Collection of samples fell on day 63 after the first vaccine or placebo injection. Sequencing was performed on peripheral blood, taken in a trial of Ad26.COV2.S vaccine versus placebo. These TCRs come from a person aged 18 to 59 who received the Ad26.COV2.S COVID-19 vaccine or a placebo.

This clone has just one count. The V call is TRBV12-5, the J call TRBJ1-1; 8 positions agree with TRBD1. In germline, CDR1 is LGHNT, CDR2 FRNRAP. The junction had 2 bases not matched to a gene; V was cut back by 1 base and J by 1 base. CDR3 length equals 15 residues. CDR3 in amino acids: CASGLDGQGNTEAFF. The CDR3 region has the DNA TGTGCTAGTGGTTTGGACGGACAGGGGAACACTGAAGCTTTCTTT. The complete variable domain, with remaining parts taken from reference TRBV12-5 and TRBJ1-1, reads DARVTQTPRHKVTEMGQEVTMRCQPILGHNTVFWYRQTMMQGLELLAYFRNRAPLDDSGMPKDRFSAEMPDATLATLKIQPSEPRDSAVYFCASGLDGQGNTEAFFGQGTRLTVV.

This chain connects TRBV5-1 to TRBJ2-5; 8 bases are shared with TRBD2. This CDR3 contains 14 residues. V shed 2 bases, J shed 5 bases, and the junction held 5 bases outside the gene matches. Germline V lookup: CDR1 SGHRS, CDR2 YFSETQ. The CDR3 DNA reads TGCGCCAGCAGCTTTAGCGGGGAGGGGGAGACCCAGTACTTC. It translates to CASSFSGEGETQYF.

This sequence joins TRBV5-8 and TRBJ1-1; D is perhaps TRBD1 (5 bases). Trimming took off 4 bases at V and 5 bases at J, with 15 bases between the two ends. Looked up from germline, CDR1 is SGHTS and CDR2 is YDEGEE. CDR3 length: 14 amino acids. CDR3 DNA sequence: TGTGCCAGCAGCCCCAAGGGGTCCCAAACTGAAGCTTTCTTT. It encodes CASSPKGSQTEAFF.

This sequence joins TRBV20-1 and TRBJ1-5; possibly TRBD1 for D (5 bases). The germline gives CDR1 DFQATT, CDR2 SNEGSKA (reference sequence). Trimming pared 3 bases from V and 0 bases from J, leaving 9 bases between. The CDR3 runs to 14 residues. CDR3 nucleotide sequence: TGCAGTGCTAGTGCAGGGTATAGCAATCAGCCCCAGCATTTT. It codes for CSASAGYSNQPQHF.

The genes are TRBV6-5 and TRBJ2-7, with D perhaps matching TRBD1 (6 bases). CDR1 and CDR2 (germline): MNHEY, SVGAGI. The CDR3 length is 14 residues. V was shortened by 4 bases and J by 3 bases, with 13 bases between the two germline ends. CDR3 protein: CASSSHAGDYEQYF. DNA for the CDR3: TGTGCCAGCAGTTCGCACGCAGGGGACTACGAGCAGTACTTC.

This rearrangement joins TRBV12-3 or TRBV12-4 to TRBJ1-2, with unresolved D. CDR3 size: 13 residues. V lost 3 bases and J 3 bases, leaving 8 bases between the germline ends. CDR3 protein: CASSLAEYYGYTF. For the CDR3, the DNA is TGTGCCAGCAGTTTGGCGGAATACTATGGCTACACCTTC.

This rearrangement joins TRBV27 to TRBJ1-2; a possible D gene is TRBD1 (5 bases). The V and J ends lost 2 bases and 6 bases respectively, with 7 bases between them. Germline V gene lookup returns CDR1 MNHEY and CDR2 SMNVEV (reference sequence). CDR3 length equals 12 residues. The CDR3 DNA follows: TGTGCCAGCAGTTTACGGGGGGATGGCTACACCTTC. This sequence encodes CASSLRGDGYTF.

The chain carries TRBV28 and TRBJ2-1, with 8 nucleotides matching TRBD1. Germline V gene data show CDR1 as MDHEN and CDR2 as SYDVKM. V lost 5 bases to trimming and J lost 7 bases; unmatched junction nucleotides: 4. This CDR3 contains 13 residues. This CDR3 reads CASSRQGRNEQFF. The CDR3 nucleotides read TGTGCCAGCAGTAGACAGGGGCGGAATGAGCAGTTCTTC.

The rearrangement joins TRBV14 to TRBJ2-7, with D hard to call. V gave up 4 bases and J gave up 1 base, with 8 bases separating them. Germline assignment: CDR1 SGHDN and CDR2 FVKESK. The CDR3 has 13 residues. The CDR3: CASSPYGSYEQYF. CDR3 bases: TGTGCCAGCAGCCCTTACGGATCCTACGAGCAGTACTTC.

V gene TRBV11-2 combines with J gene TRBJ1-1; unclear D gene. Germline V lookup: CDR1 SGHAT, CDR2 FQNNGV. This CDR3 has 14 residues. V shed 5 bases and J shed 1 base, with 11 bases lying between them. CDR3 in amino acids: CASSPTAGNTEAFF. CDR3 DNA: TGTGCCAGCAGCCCCACCGCCGGGAACACTGAAGCTTTCTTT. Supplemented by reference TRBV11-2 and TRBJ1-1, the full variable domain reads EAGVAQSPRYKIIEKRQSVAFWCNPISGHATLYWYQQILGQGPKLLIQFQNNGVVDDSQLPKDRFSAERLKGVDSTLKIQPAKLEDSAVYLCASSPTAGNTEAFFGQGTRLTVV.

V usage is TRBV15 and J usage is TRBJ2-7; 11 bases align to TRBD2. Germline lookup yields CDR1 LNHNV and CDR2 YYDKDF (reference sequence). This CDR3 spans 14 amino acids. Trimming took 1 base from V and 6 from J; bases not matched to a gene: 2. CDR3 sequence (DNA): TGTGCCACCAGCAGAGGCCTAGCGGGGGGCGAGCAGTACTTC. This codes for CATSRGLAGGEQYF.

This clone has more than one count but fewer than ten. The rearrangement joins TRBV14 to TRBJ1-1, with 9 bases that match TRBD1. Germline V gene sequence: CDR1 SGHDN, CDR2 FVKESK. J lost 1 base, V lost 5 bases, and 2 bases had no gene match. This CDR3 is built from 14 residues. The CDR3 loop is CASSTGQGNTEAFF. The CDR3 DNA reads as TGTGCCAGCAGCACGGGACAGGGGAACACTGAAGCTTTCTTT.

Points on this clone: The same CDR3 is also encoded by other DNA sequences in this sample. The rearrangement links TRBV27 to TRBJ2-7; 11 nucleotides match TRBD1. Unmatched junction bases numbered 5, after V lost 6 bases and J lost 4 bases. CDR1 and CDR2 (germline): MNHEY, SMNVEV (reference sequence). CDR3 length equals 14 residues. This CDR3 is CASSPGTGGYEQYF. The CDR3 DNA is TGTGCCAGCAGCCCCGGGACAGGGGGTTACGAGCAGTACTTC.

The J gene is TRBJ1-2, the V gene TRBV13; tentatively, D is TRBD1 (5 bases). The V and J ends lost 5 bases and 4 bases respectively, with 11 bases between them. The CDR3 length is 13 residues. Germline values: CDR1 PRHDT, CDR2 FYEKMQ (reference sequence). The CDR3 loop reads CASSLGLTYGYTF. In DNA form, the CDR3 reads TGTGCCAGCAGCCTGGGACTGACCTATGGCTACACCTTC.

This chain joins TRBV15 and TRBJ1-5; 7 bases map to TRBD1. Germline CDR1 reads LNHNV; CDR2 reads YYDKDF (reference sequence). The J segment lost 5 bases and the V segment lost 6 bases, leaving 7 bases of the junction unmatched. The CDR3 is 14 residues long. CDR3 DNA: TGTGCCACCAGTCCTCGGACAGGTTATCAGCCCCAGCATTTT. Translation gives CATSPRTGYQPQHF.

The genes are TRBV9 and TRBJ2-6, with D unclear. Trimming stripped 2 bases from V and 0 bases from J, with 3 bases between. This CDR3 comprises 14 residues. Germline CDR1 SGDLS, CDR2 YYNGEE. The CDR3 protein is CASSVSSGANVLTF. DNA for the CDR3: TGTGCCAGCAGCGTGAGCTCTGGGGCCAACGTCCTGACTTTC.

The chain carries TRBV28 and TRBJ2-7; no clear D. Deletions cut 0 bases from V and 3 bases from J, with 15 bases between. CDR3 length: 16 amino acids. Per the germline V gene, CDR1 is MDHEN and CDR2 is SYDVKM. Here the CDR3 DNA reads TGTGCCAGCAGTTTATGGCGACATAGGTCTAACTACGAGCAGTACTTC. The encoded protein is CASSLWRHRSNYEQYF.

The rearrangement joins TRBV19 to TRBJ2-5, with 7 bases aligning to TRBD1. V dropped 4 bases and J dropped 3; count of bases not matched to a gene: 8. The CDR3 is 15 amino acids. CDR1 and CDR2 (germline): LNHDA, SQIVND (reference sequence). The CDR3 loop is CASSTHFGTEETQYF. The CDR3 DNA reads TGTGCCAGTAGTACCCACTTCGGGACAGAAGAGACCCAGTACTTC.

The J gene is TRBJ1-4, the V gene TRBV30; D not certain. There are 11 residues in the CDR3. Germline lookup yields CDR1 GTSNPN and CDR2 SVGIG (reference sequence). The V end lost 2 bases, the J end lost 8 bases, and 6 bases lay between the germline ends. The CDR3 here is CAWSPGEKLFF. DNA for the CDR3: TGTGCCTGGAGTCCGGGAGAAAAACTGTTTTTT.

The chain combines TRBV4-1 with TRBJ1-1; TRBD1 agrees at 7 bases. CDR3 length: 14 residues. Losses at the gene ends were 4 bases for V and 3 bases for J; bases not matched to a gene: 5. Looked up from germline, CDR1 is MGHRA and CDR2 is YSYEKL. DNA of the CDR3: TGCGCCAGCAGCCTCCGACAGGGATACACTGAAGCTTTCTTT. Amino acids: CASSLRQGYTEAFF.

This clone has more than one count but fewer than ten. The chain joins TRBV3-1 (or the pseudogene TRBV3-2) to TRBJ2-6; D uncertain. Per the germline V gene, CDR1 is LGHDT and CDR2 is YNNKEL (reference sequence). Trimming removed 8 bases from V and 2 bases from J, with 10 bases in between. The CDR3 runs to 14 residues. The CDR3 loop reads CASGRGAGANVLTF. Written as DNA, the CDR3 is TGTGCCAGCGGGCGCGGAGCTGGGGCCAACGTCCTGACTTTC.

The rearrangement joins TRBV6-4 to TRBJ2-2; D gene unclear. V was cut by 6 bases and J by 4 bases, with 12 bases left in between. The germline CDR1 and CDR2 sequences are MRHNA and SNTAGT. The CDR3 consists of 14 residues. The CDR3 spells CASRKDWGTGELFF. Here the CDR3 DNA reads TGTGCCAGCAGGAAAGACTGGGGCACCGGGGAGCTGTTTTTT.

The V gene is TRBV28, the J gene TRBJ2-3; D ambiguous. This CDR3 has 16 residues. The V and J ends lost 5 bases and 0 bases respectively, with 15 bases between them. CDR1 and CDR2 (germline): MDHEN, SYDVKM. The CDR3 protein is CASSQPTRLSTDTQYF. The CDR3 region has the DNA TGTGCCAGCAGTCAACCGACAAGGTTGAGCACAGATACGCAGTATTTT.

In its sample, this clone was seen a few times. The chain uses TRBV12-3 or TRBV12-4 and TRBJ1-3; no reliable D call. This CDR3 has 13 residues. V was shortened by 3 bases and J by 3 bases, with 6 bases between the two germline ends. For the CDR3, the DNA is TGTGCCAGCAGTTTCTGGAATGGAAACACCATATATTTT. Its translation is CASSFWNGNTIYF.

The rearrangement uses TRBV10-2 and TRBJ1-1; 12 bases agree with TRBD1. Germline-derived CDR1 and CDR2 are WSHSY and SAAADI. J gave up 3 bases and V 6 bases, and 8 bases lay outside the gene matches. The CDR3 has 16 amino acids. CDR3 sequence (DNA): TGCGCCAGCAGAGACCCGGGACAGGGGGCATACACTGAAGCTTTCTTT. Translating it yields CASRDPGQGAYTEAFF.

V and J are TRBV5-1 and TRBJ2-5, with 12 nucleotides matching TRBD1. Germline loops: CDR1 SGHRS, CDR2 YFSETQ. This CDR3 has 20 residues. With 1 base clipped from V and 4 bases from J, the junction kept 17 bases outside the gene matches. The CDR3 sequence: CASSLRNSGTGGILRETQYF. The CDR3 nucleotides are TGCGCCAGCAGCTTGCGAAATTCCGGGACAGGGGGCATCTTGCGAGAGACCCAGTACTTC.

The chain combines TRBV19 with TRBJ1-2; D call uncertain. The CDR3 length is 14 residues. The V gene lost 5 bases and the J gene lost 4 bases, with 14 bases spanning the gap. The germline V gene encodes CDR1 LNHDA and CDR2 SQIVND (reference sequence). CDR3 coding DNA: TGTGCCAGTAGTGCCCGGGAGCTTTCCTATGGCTACACCTTC. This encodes CASSARELSYGYTF.

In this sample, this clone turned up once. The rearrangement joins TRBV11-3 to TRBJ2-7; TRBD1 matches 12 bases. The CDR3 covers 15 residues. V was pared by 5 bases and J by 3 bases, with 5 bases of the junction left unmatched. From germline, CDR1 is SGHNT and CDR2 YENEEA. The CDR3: CASSPGQGAFYEQYF. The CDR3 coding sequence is TGTGCCAGCAGCCCGGGACAGGGGGCCTTCTACGAGCAGTACTTC.

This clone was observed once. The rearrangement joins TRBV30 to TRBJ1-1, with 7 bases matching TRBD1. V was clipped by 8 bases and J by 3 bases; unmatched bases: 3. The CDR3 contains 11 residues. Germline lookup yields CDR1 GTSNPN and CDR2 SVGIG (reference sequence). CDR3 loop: CAGGQDTEAFF. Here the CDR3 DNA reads TGTGCCGGCGGACAGGACACTGAAGCTTTCTTT.

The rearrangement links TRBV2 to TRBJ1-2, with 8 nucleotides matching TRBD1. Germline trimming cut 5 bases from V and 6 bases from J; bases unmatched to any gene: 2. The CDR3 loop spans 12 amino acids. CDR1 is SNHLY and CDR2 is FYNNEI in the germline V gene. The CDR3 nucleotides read TGTGCCAGCAGTTCAGGGGGCAATGGCTACACCTTC. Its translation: CASSSGGNGYTF.